This TCR beta chain derives from a study of T cells in narcolepsy. Study in general: Patients with NT1 or NT2 and healthy control donors were enrolled.

Details on this clone: Its specificity is unknown.

Germline V gene data show CDR1 as SEHNR and CDR2 as FQNEAQ (reference sequence). The CDR3 has 17 amino acids. V was trimmed by 1 base and J by 8 bases, leaving 20 bases between them. Study-level findings and limits: Autoreactive clone sequences were missing from some blood memory CD4+ repertoires.

Generated by immunoSEQ multiplex PCR, the TCRdb table keeps only in-frame clones and is missing some. The sample contains about 25,000 clones, about 80% of which appear only once. This TCR was sampled from a human donor with narcolepsy. Sequencing input: CD45RA- memory CD4+ T cells from PBMCs. This chain uses TRBV7-9 with TRBJ1-4; D is perhaps TRBD1 (6 bases). CDR3 sequence (DNA): TGTGCCAGCAGCTTAGATCGGGGGTCCGGGACAAACGAAAAACTGTTTTTT. Translation gives CASSLDRGSGTNEKLFF.